The source of this T cell receptor beta chain is a study of long-term antiretroviral therapy in people with HIV. Among participants with HIV, every one received treatment in the United States. The cryopreserved samples used held 1-10 million PBMC prior to extraction of DNA. V was clipped by 1 base and J by 3 bases; unmatched bases: 1. Germline V gene lookup returns CDR1 SGHRS and CDR2 YFSETQ. The CDR3 covers 15 residues. The sample holds a few counts of this clone. No antigen is known for it. General study findings and limits: Upon ART, diversity increased but remained lower than transplant donor controls.

immunoSEQ v3.0 was run at survey level. A per-sample goal of roughly 35,000-55,000 T-cell genomes was targeted by sequencing. The method was immunoSEQ multiplex PCR; TCRdb's version includes in-frame clones alone and lacks a portion of them. The sample contains some 33,000 clones, 96% of which appear only once. V and J are TRBV5-1 and TRBJ2-2, with 9 nucleotides matching TRBD1. This material consisted of unsorted PBMCs, taken approximately 6.6 years after starting antiretroviral therapy. This clonotype was sampled from a man under 40 with HIV. The CDR3 region is CASSLTGGDTGELFF. The CDR3 region has the DNA TGCGCCAGCAGCTTGACAGGGGGCGACACCGGGGAGCTGTTTTTT. The full variable domain, completed using reference TRBV5-1 and TRBJ2-2, is KAGVTQTPRYLIKTRGQQVTLSCSPISGHRSVSWYQQTPGQGLQFLFEYFSETQRNKGNFPGRFSGRQFSNSRSEMNVSTLELGDSALYLCASSLTGGDTGELFFGEGSRLTVL.